The present entry profiles one TCR beta chain with its context. This sample is part of a study of technical replicates of blood from several donors. The ends lost 5 bases at V and 7 bases at J; junction bases unmatched: 22. The CDR3 is 18 residues long. Per the germline V gene, CDR1 is SGHVS and CDR2 is FQNEAQ. This table comes from immunoSEQ multiplex PCR, and its TCRdb copy is limited to in-frame clones, with some not included. The sample carries around 57,000 clones, more than 95% recorded once. V gene TRBV7-8 combines with J gene TRBJ2-7; 8 bases agree with TRBD2. The receptor's source is a human donor in good health. Sequencing input: T cells isolated from PBMCs. This chain's CDR3 is CASSVLADQISDSGEQYF. As DNA, the CDR3 is TGTGCCAGCAGCGTACTAGCGGACCAAATAAGCGACTCTGGGGAGCAGTACTTC.